Listed below are T cell receptor beta chains from one sample, sequenced in a study of blood T cell repertoires in COVID-19. This table comes from immunoSEQ multiplex PCR, and its TCRdb copy is limited to in-frame clones, with some not included. The sample consists of 100,000 to 150,000 clones, about 70% of them appearing once. Material: peripheral blood. The receptors come from a man between 60 and 75 years old with acute or convalescent COVID-19. CDR3s include the opening cysteine and the closing phenylalanine or tryptophan. D genes are given only for firm matches. Some rows mark clone size as missing; the rest say once, few, many or name a class of expanded clone.

>TRBD1|TRBV2|NA|TRBJ1-6
CASRQGITSPLHF
TGTGCCAGCAGACAGGGGATTACTTCACCCCTCCACTTT
>NA|TRBV4-1|NA|TRBJ1-2
CASSPSAGENYGYTF
TGCGCCAGCAGCCCATCGGCAGGGGAAAACTATGGCTACACCTTC
>TRBD2|TRBV9|NA|TRBJ2-7
CASSLGLAGTYEQYF
TGTGCCAGCAGCCTTGGACTAGCGGGGACCTACGAGCAGTACTTC
>NA|TRBV6-6|NA|TRBJ2-5
CASSYSARGETQYF
TGTGCCAGCAGTTACTCTGCCAGGGGTGAGACCCAGTACTTC
>NA|TRBV30|NA|TRBJ1-5
CAWSVFQVNQPQHF
TGTGCCTGGAGTGTATTCCAGGTTAATCAGCCCCAGCATTTT
>NA|TRBV15|NA|TRBJ1-1
CATSKQVNTEAFF
TGTGCCACCAGCAAACAGGTTAACACTGAAGCTTTCTTT
>TRBD1|TRBV7-8|NA|TRBJ1-4
CASRDHRGEEKLFF
TGTGCCAGCAGGGACCACAGGGGAGAGGAAAAACTGTTTTTT
>TRBD2|TRBV5-6|few|TRBJ2-3
CASSLGLAGSTDTQYF
TGTGCCAGCAGCTTGGGACTAGCGGGGAGCACAGATACGCAGTATTTT
>TRBD1|TRBV30|NA|TRBJ1-5
CAWSVQGAGQPQHF
TGTGCCTGGAGTGTACAGGGGGCAGGTCAGCCCCAGCATTTT
>NA|TRBV2|few|TRBJ1-2
CASSEPPGQGHGYTF
TGTGCCAGCAGTGAACCTCCGGGGCAGGGGCACGGCTACACCTTC
>NA|TRBV6-1|many|TRBJ2-7
CASSEAYDGAYEQYF
TGTGCCAGCAGTGAAGCGTACGACGGGGCCTACGAGCAGTACTTC
>NA|TRBV5-1|NA|TRBJ1-2
CASSPATVNYGYTF
TGCGCCAGCAGCCCGGCGACAGTTAACTATGGCTACACCTTC
>TRBD2|TRBV24-1|few|TRBJ2-7
CATSAASGSGSYEQYF
TGTGCCACCAGTGCAGCTAGCGGGAGTGGGTCCTACGAGCAGTACTTC
>NA|TRBV27|NA|TRBJ1-1
CASRTGSRDAGSAFF
TGTGCCAGCCGCACGGGGTCCAGGGACGCGGGAAGCGCTTTCTTT
>TRBD2|TRBV10-3|NA|TRBJ2-3
CAISESRRGDTDTQYF
TGTGCCATCAGTGAGTCGAGGCGGGGGGACACAGATACGCAGTATTTT
>NA|TRBV12-3/TRBV12-4|NA|TRBJ2-2
CATSDRDTGELFF
TGTGCCACCTCTGACAGAGACACCGGGGAGCTGTTTTTT
>TRBD2|TRBV2|NA|TRBJ2-7
CASSENSAGGLTYEQYF
TGTGCCAGCAGTGAAAATAGCGCGGGAGGCCTCACCTACGAGCAGTACTTC
>NA|TRBV6-5|NA|TRBJ2-1
CASKGEGEQFF
TGTGCCAGCAAGGGGGAAGGCGAGCAGTTCTTC
>NA|TRBV7-9|once|TRBJ2-2
CASSGRTHPLELFF
TGTGCCAGCAGCGGGCGGACACATCCTTTGGAGCTGTTTTTT
>TRBD1|TRBV25-1|few|TRBJ2-2
CASSGYDRGRTGELFF
TGTGCCAGCAGTGGTTATGACAGGGGAAGGACCGGGGAGCTGTTTTTT
>TRBD1|TRBV5-4|NA|TRBJ2-1
CASSLTGGGIWGNEQFF
TGTGCCAGCAGTCTTACAGGGGGCGGTATCTGGGGGAATGAGCAGTTCTTC
>TRBD1|TRBV19|NA|TRBJ1-1
CASSDRGYTEAFF
TGTGCCAGTAGTGACAGGGGTTATACTGAAGCTTTCTTT